Below, 14 T cell receptor beta chains from the same sample are listed, as sequenced in a study of shared clonotypes between healthy human individuals. Produced via immunoSEQ multiplex PCR; TCRdb's table is partial and in-frame only. In the table there are about 2.4 million clones, roughly 93% of which are singletons. The sample taken for sequencing was naive CD4+ T cells from PBMCs. Subset reported: CD45RA+ positively selected. The receptors derive from a man between 18 and 29 years old in good health. Some clones in this sample may be carry-over from other donors' samples.

The V and J genes are TRBV28 and TRBJ2-1; D might be TRBD2 (5 bases). Germline CDR1 is MDHEN and CDR2 is SYDVKM. The V end was cut by 5 bases, the J end by 9 bases, with 11 bases between. The CDR3 has 12 amino acids. The CDR3 here is CASSLSRGEQFF. As DNA, the CDR3 is TGTGCCAGCAGTCTGAGTCGGGGTGAGCAGTTCTTC.

The rearrangement links TRBV7-2 to TRBJ2-6; 12 bases agree with TRBD2. CDR1 is SGHTA and CDR2 is FQGNSA in the germline V gene. After removal of 7 bases from V and 2 bases from J, the junction contained 9 bases not matched to a gene. This CDR3 is 18 amino acids long. The CDR3, as DNA: TGTGCCAGCAACCCGACTAGCGGGAGAGTCGCTGGGGCCAACGTCCTGACTTTC. Translated: CASNPTSGRVAGANVLTF. The entire variable domain, with the rest obtained from reference TRBV7-2 and TRBJ2-6, is as follows: GAGVSQSPSNKVTEKGKDVELRCDPISGHTALYWYRQSLGQGLEFLIYFQGNSAPDKSGLPSDRFSAERTGGSVSTLTIQRTQQEDSAVYLCASNPTSGRVAGANVLTFGAGSRLTVL.

The genes are TRBV28 and TRBJ2-3; D is perhaps TRBD1 or TRBD2 (5 bases each). Trimming took 4 bases from V and 2 from J, leaving 10 bases between them. This CDR3 contains 14 residues. From germline, CDR1 is MDHEN and CDR2 SYDVKM. CDR3 bases: TGTGCCAGCAGTTGGGGGAAAGTCACAGATACGCAGTATTTT. This encodes CASSWGKVTDTQYF.

V is TRBV5-8 and J is TRBJ1-1; no definite D call. The CDR3 covers 14 residues. Trimming pared 7 bases from V and 1 base from J, leaving 14 bases between. CDR1 is SGHTS and CDR2 is YDEGEE in the germline V gene. CDR3 nucleotide sequence: TGTGCCAGCTACTCCGAGTTAAAGAACACTGAAGCTTTCTTT. Protein sequence: CASYSELKNTEAFF.

This clone was recorded once. The gene calls are TRBV9 and TRBJ2-2; 8 bases agree with TRBD1. V lost 1 base to trimming and J lost 7 bases; unmatched junction nucleotides: 9. The CDR3 contains 16 residues. The germline CDR1 and CDR2 sequences are SGDLS and YYNGEE. The CDR3 region is CASSVTETGVVGELFF. CDR3 nucleotides: TGTGCCAGCAGCGTAACCGAGACAGGGGTTGTCGGGGAGCTGTTTTTT.

The chain links TRBV7-3 to TRBJ2-2, with D tentatively TRBD2 (5 bases). This CDR3 is 15 amino acids long. The germline V and J ends were trimmed by 3 bases and 5 bases, with 13 bases remaining between them. CDR1 SGHTA and CDR2 FQGTGA come from the germline V gene. Here the CDR3 reads CASSLGERRTGELFF. The CDR3 DNA is TGTGCCAGCAGCTTGGGCGAGCGGAGGACCGGGGAGCTGTTTTTT.

This clone was seen only once. CDR3 DNA: TGTGCCAGCAGCTTAGGAATAGCCGGACAGGGTTCGCGCTACACCTTC. It yields the protein CASSLGIAGQGSRYTF. This chain uses TRBV7-6 with TRBJ1-2; 8 bases align to TRBD1. The CDR3 length is 16 residues. CDR1 is SGHVS, CDR2 FNYEAQ, per germline. V was pared by 1 base and J by 9 bases, with 13 bases of the junction left unmatched.

V is TRBV5-4 and J is TRBJ2-3; D unresolved. The CDR3 runs to 14 residues. Trimming pared 3 bases from V and 3 bases from J, leaving 11 bases between. Germline V gene data show CDR1 as SGHNT and CDR2 as YYREEE (reference sequence). The CDR3 loop reads CASSSGRETDTQYF. CDR3 coding DNA: TGTGCCAGCAGCTCCGGAAGAGAAACAGATACGCAGTATTTT.

This chain joins TRBV19 and TRBJ1-5; 8 bases match TRBD1. The germline V gene encodes CDR1 LNHDA and CDR2 SQIVND (reference sequence). With V trimmed by 6 bases and J by 7 bases, 8 bases remained unmatched. The CDR3 sequence is 14 residues long. CDR3 DNA: TGTGCCAGTAGCCGGACAGGGTGGGGGCAGCCCCAGCATTTT. It is translated as CASSRTGWGQPQHF.

This clone appeared a single time. V gene TRBV28 combines with J gene TRBJ1-3; no clear D. Germline V gives CDR1 MDHEN, CDR2 SYDVKM. V lost 6 bases to trimming and J lost 4 bases, with 10 bases between them. The CDR3 is 13 residues long. CDR3 sequence reads: CASSPPRGNTIYF. For the CDR3, the DNA is TGTGCCAGCAGCCCTCCCCGAGGAAACACCATATATTTT.

This chain links TRBV28 with TRBJ2-1; TRBD2 matches 11 bases. J gave up 7 bases and V 6 bases, and 8 bases lay outside the gene matches. Germline loops: CDR1 MDHEN, CDR2 SYDVKM. This CDR3 is 15 amino acids long. The CDR3 DNA reads TGTGCCAGCAGCCCCATAGCGGGAGGGCCGAATGAGCAGTTCTTC. It encodes CASSPIAGGPNEQFF.

The genes are TRBV15 and TRBJ1-4; D possibly corresponds to TRBD1 (5 bases). The germline V gene has CDR1 LNHNV and CDR2 YYDKDF (reference sequence). V dropped 11 bases and J dropped 7 bases, with 17 bases sitting between them. The CDR3 covers 13 residues. The CDR3 protein is CAAGPHKGEKLFF. In DNA, the CDR3 is TGTGCCGCGGGACCGCATAAGGGTGAAAAACTGTTTTTT.

CDR3: CASSLDSGQGSNQPQHF. In DNA form, the CDR3 reads TGTGCCAGCAGCTTGGATTCGGGACAGGGGAGCAATCAGCCCCAGCATTTT. The chain joins TRBV5-5 to TRBJ1-5; 10 nucleotides agree with TRBD1. Germline loops: CDR1 SGHKS, CDR2 YYEKEE (reference sequence). The ends lost 0 bases at V and 1 base at J; junction bases unmatched: 4. The length of the CDR3 is 17 residues.

Of note for this clone: One end of the junction is discordant with germline, which a read error may explain. This rearrangement joins TRBV4-2 to TRBJ2-2; D is undetermined. The CDR3 contains 12 residues. Germline CDR1 LGHNA, CDR2 YNFKEQ. Here the CDR3 DNA reads TGTGCCAGCAGACAAGACCCCGGGGAGCTGTTTTTT. Its translation: CASRQDPGELFF.